This T cell receptor beta chain came from a study of vaccination and CD4 T cells after COVID-19 (dated by TCRdb to between 2021 and 2022). Some background on the complete study: Every convalescent patient had a positive nasal swab PCR test for SARS-CoV-2, with mild disease in nine patients and severe disease in one. The convalescent cohort comprised six males and four females, including two Hispanic individuals, seven Caucasians, two Asians and one multiracial person. For stimulating the cultures, overlapping spike peptide pools were used, derived from SARS-CoV-2 as well as from the common cold coronaviruses HCoV-NL63, HCoV-OC43 and HCoV-229E. Post-COVID blood samples from convalescent patients were collected a median of about 110 days after diagnosis, with a range of about 35 to 180 days. Each participant got two doses of either the Pfizer-BioNTech BNT162b2 vaccine (n=8) or the Moderna mRNA-1273 vaccine (n=2). Control cultures used a CEFX viral epitope pool as positive control, an HIV-1 Nef peptide pool as negative control, or no peptide. The time from the second vaccine dose to post-vaccine blood sampling had a median of roughly 70 days and ranged from about 14 to 241 days. The spike-specific CD4+ TCR repertoire was compared before and after mRNA vaccination in approximately 9 COVID-19 convalescent patients and a few infection-naive healthy vaccine recipients. The paper as a whole reports these results and caveats: Nearly all vaccine-specific clones in convalescent patients (304 of 307) were mono-reactive for SARS-CoV-2 spike rather than cross-reactive with common cold coronaviruses. Among convalescent patients, a median roughly 90% of the SARS-CoV-2-reactive clones seen after vaccination appeared only after vaccination, which suggests priming specific to the vaccine. The number of convalescent patients in the study was relatively small, and the study did not examine early timepoints following natural infection. Although the median number of SARS-CoV-2-reactive clonotypes went up from around 19 after infection to 38 after vaccination, the increase was not significant.

Libraries came from PCR. DNA from cultured CD4+ T cells was subjected to TCR sequencing with the Oncomine TCR Beta short-read assay at the Johns Hopkins FTIC core. The QIAamp micro DNA kit was used to extract genomic DNA from the cultured CD4+ T cells. The Oncomine TCR Beta libraries from cultured CD4+ T cells were pooled using unique dual indexes and then sequenced on an Illumina iSeq 100. Per the source publication's procedure: Non-productive sequences were removed, and CDR3s that did not start with C, did not end with F or W, or were shorter than 7 amino acids were discarded. Antigen-specific clonotypes were identified using the MANAFEST web application through comparison of peptide-stimulated wells with reference and other culture wells. An FDR below 0.05, an odds ratio above 5, and a productive frequency above 0.1% in at least two of three replicate wells were required for clones to be considered positive. Clonotypes that were significantly expanded in both SARS-CoV-2 spike wells and at least one common cold coronavirus spike condition were defined as cross-reactive. Levenshtein distances (stringdist) and unrooted phylogenetic trees (ape) in R version 3.6.1 were used to assess CDR3 homology. In-frame beta chains were kept once TCRdb had trimmed the public reads at Q25 with fastp and called clones with MiXCR. CDR3 protein sequences are deduplicated, and each keeps its most common genes and DNA. What appears here as the V and J calls and clone size reflects TCRdb's work, not the paper's. Within this sample are about 19,000 distinct CDR3 sequences, with about half of them counted one time only. Clones ranked in the top ten supply roughly 10% of the sample.

The treatment or condition label on this specimen signifies: roughly ten-day PBMC culture with coronavirus spike peptide pools or control peptides (ViraFEST assay). To expand antigen-specific T cells with peptide pools and then pick out the expanded clonotypes through TCR sequencing, the study relied on the ViraFEST assay. Positive SARS-CoV-2 PCR tests in the convalescent patients dated from March to December 2020, before Alpha, Beta and Delta variants emerged in the United States. PBMCs were cultured at 1.5 million to 2 million per well in IMDM supplemented with approximately 4.7% human AB serum and 8.5 to 10 IU/ml IL-2, with 9.5 to 10 ug/ml peptide pools added. On days 3 and 7, half of the culture medium was replaced with fresh IL-2-containing medium. After 10 days of culture, CD4+ T cells were isolated by negative selection with the EasySep CD4+ T cell isolation kit. PBMCs were separated from whole blood using Ficoll-Paque Plus gradient centrifugation and then either used fresh or cryopreserved at -140C. In general, triplicate wells were set up for every culture condition.

The sample holds a few counts of this clonotype. Its antigen is currently not known. There are no base qualities to consult, and no much larger clone falls within one base. The CDR3 starts with the cysteine, ends with the phenylalanine, and has 14 residues. Only CDR3 DNA is held: 42 bases, read in frame from base 1. V is cut back by 4 bases and J by 4 bases, with 5 bases in the junction unmatched. CDR1 DFQATT and CDR2 SNEGSKA are derived from the germline V gene (reference sequence). Sequencing was performed on CD4+ T cells from blood, cultured in vitro, taken before SARS-CoV-2 vaccination. The sequence was obtained from a human donor who had recovered from COVID-19. The chain joins TRBV20-1 to TRBJ2-3, and TRBD2 aligns with 10 junction nucleotides. The DNA sequence reads TGCAGTGCTACCGGGACTAGCGCACCAGATACGCAGTATTTT. This translates into CSATGTSAPDTQYF.